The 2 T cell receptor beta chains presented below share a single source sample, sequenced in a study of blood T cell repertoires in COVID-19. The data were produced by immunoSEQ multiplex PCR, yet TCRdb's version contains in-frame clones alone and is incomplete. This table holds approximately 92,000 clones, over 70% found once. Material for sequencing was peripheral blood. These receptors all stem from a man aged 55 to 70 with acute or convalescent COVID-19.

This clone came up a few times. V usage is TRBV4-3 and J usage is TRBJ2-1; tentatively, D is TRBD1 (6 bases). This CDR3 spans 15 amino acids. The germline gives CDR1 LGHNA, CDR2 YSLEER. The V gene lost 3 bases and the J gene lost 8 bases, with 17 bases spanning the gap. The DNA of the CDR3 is TGCGCCAGCAGCCATTTGACCCAGGGGACCTATGAGCAGTTCTTC. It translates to CASSHLTQGTYEQFF.

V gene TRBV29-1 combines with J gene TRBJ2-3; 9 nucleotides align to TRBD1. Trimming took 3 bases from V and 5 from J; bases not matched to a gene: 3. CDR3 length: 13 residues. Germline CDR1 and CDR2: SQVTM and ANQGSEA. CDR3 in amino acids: CSVEGQGGDTQYF. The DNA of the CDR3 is TGCAGCGTTGAGGGACAGGGAGGAGATACGCAGTATTTT.